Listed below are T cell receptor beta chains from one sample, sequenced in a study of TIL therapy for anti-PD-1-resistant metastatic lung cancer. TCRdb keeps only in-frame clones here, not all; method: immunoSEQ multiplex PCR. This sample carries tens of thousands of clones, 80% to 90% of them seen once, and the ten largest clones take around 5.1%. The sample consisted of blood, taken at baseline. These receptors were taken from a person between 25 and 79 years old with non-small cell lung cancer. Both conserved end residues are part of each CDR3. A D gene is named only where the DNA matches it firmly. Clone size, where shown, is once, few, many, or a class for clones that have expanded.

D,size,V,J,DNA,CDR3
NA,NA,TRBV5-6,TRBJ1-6,TGTGCCAGCAGCTTGCGCGGGCAAAATTCACCCCTCCACTTT,CASSLRGQNSPLHF
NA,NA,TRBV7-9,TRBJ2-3,TGTGCCAGCAGCCTGATTATGGACCCCCAGGGGCGAGATACGCAGTATTTT,CASSLIMDPQGRDTQYF
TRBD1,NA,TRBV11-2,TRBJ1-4,TGTGCCAGCAGCCCACGACAGGGAAGTGAAAAACTGTTTTTT,CASSPRQGSEKLFF
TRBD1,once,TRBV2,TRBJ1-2,TGTGCCAGCAGTGAAGCTGGACAGGGGTATGGCTACACCTTC,CASSEAGQGYGYTF
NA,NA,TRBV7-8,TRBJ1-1,TGTGCCAGCAGCCCCTACAACACTGAAGCTTTCTTT,CASSPYNTEAFF
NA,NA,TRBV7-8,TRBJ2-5,TGTGCCAGCAGCTCTCCGGGTCTCCAAGAGACCCAGTACTTC,CASSSPGLQETQYF
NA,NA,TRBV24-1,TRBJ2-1,TGTGCCACCAGTGATGAACAGGGCATTCACTCCTACAATGAGCAGTTCTTC,CATSDEQGIHSYNEQFF
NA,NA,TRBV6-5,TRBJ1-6,TGTGCCAGCAGTTACTCGGCTGGATCACCCCTCCACTTT,CASSYSAGSPLHF
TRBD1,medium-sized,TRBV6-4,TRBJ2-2,TGTGCCAGCAGTGGCGGACAGGGGAACACCGGGGAGCTGTTTTTT,CASSGGQGNTGELFF
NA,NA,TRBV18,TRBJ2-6,TGTGCCAGCTCAATGGGGAGAAACTCTGGGGCCAACGTCCTGACTTTC,CASSMGRNSGANVLTF
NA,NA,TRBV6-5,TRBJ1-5,TGTGCCAGTAGCTCGGCCCGAAATCAGCCCCAGCATTTT,CASSSARNQPQHF
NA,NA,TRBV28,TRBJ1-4,TGTGCCAGCAGAACTGCCCGAGGGGTCGAAAAACTGTTTTTT,CASRTARGVEKLFF
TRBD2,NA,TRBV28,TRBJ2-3,TGTGCCAGCAGTCTCGGGACTAGCGGGAGGACAGATACGCAGTATTTT,CASSLGTSGRTDTQYF
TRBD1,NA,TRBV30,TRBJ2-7,TGTGCCTGGAGTTTATACGGACAGGGGGAAGGCTACGAGCAGTACTTC,CAWSLYGQGEGYEQYF
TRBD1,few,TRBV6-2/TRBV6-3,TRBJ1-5,TGTGCCAGCAGTTATGGGACAGAAAATCAGCCCCAGCATTTT,CASSYGTENQPQHF
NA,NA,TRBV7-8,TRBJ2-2,TGTGCCAGCAGCGGAGGGGGGGAGCTGTTTTTT,CASSGGGELFF
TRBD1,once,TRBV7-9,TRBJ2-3,TGTGCCAGCAGACCGACAGGGGCTACGCAGTATTTT,CASRPTGATQYF
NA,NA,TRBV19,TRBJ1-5,TGTGCCAGTACCATTACGGTCGCGAATCAGCCCCAGCATTTT,CASTITVANQPQHF
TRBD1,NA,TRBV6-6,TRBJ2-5,TGTGCCAGCAGTTACCCTCAGGGACAGGCGGAGACCCAGTACTTC,CASSYPQGQAETQYF
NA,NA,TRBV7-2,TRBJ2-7,TGTGCCAGCAGCTTCGAGAAACCTACCGAGCAGTACTTC,CASSFEKPTEQYF
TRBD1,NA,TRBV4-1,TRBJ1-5,TGCGCCAGCAGCCAAACCCCAGACAGGGGCGGGGAGCCCCAGCATTTT,CASSQTPDRGGEPQHF
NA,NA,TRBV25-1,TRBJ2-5,TGTGCCAGCAGTGGTTGGGGGGGCGTTGAGACCCAGTACTTC,CASSGWGGVETQYF
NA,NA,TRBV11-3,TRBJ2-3,TGTGCCAGCAGCTCCACACGGGATACGCAGTATTTT,CASSSTRDTQYF
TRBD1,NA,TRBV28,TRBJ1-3,TGTGCCAGCAGTTTGGGTCTGGGGACAGTCTCTGGAAACACCATATATTTT,CASSLGLGTVSGNTIYF
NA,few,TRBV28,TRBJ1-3,TGTGCCAGCAGTAACGGACAAGCTGGAAACACCATATATTTT,CASSNGQAGNTIYF